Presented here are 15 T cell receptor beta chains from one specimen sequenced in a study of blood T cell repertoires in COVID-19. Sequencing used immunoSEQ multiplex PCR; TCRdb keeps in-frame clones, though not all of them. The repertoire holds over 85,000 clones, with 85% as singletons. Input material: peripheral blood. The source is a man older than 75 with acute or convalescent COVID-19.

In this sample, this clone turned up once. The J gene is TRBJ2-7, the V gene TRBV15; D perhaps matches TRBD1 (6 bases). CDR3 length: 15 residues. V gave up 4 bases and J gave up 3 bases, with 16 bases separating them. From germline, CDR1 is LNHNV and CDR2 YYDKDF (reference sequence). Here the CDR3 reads CATSTYTGTNYEQYF. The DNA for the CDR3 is TGTGCCACCAGCACCTATACGGGGACAAACTACGAGCAGTACTTC.

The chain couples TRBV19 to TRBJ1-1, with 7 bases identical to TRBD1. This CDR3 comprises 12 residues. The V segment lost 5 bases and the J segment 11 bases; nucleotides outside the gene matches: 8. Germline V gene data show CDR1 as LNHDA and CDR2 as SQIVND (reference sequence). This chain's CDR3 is CASSARDRQAFF. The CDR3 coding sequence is TGTGCCAGTAGTGCCCGGGACAGACAGGCTTTCTTT.

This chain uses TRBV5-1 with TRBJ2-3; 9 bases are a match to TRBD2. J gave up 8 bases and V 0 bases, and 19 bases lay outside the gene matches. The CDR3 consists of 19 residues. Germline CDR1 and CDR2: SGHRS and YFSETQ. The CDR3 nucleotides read TGCGCCAGCAGCTTGGCCGCTACTAGCGGGCGCTCTCACCCCTTTACGCAGTATTTT. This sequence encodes CASSLAATSGRSHPFTQYF.

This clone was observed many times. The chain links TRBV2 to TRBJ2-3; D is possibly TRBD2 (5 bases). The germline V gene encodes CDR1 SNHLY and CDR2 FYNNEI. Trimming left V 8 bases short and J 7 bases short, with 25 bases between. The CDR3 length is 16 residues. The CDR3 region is CASGVVAAGEGNTQYF. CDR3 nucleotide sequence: TGTGCCAGCGGGGTAGTAGCAGCTGGCGAGGGAAATACGCAGTATTTT.

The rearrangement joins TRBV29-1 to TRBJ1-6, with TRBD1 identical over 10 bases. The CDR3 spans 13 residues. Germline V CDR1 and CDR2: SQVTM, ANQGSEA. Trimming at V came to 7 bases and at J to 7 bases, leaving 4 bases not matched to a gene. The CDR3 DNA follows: TGCAGCGCCGGACAGGGGGACAATTCACCCCTCCACTTT. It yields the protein CSAGQGDNSPLHF.

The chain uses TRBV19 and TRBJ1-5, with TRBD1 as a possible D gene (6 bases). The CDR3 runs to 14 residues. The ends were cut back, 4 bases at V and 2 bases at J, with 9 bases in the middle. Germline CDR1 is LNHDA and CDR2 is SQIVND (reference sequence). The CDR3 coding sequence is TGTGCCAGTAGTAGGGGGCAGGGCAATCAGCCCCAGCATTTT. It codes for CASSRGQGNQPQHF.

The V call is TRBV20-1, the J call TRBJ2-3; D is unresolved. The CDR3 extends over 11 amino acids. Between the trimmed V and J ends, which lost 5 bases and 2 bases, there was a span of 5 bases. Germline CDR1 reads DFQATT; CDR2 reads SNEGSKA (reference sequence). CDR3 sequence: CSARVTDTQYF. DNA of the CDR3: TGCAGTGCTCGGGTCACAGATACGCAGTATTTT.

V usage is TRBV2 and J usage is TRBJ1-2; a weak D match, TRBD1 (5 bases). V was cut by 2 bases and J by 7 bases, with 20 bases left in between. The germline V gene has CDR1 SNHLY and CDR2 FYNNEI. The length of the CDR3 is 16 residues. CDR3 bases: TGTGCCAGCAGTGAAAATAAGGCAGGGAGGTCCACTGGCTACACCTTC. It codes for CASSENKAGRSTGYTF.

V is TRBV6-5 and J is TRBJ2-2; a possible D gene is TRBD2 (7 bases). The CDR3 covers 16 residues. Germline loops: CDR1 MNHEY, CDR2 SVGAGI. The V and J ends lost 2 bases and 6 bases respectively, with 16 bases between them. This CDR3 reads CASSYHAGGRAGELFF. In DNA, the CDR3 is TGTGCCAGCAGTTACCACGCCGGGGGGCGGGCCGGGGAGCTGTTTTTT.

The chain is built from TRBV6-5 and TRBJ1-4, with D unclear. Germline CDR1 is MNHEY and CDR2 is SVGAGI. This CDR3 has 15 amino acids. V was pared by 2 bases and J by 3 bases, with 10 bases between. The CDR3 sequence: CASSYELPPNEKLFF. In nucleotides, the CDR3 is TGTGCCAGCAGTTACGAGCTACCGCCTAATGAAAAACTGTTTTTT.

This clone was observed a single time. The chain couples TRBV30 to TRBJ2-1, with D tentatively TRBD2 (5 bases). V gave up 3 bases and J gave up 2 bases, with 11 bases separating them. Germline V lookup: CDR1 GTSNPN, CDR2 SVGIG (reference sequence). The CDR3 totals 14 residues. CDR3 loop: CAWREGGTYNEQFF. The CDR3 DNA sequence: TGTGCCTGGAGAGAGGGCGGTACCTACAATGAGCAGTTCTTC.

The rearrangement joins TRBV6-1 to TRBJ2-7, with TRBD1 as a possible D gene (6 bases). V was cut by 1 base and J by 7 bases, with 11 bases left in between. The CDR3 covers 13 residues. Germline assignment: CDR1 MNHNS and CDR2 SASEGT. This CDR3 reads CASSEGTGLEQYF. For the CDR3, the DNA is TGTGCCAGCAGTGAAGGTACAGGGCTTGAGCAGTACTTC.

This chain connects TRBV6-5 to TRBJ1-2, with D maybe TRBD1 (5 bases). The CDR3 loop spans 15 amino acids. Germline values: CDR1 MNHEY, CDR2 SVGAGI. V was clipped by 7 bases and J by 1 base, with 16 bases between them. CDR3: CASIPGGARNYGYTF. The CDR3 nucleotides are TGTGCCAGCATCCCAGGAGGGGCCCGTAACTATGGCTACACCTTC.

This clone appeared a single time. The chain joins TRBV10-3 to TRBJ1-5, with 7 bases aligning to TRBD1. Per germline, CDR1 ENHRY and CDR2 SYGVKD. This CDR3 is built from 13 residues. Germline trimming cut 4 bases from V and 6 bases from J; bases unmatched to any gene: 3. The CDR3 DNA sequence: TGTGCCATCAGTGGACAGGGTGCTCAGCCCCAGCATTTT. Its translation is CAISGQGAQPQHF.

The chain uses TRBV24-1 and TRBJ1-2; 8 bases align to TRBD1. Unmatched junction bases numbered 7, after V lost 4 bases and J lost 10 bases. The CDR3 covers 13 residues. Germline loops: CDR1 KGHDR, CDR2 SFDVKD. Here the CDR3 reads CATSDPGQGDYTF. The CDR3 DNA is TGTGCCACCAGTGACCCCGGACAGGGCGACTACACCTTC.